These 10 T cell receptor beta chains came from one sample sequenced in a study of T cells in Graves' hyperthyroidism and ophthalmopathy. RNA transcripts were the template for amplifying TCR beta CDR3 regions. HTBI primers were employed in a first-round RT-PCR of the TCR CDR3. TCRdb re-analysed the multiplex PCR reads in MiXCR, keeping a single row per CDR3 protein. The profile shows approximately 400,000 distinct CDR3 sequences, about 15% of them singletons. Sample: blood. All receptors come from a woman aged 30 to 39 with Graves' ophthalmopathy.

This clonotype occurred many times. CDR3 residues: CASSPQWGQGGETQYF. CDR3 nucleotide sequence: TGTGCCAGCAGCCCACAATGGGGACAGGGAGGAGAGACCCAGTACTTC. The rearrangement uses TRBV7-2 and TRBJ2-5, with TRBD1 matching over 9 bases. This CDR3 has 16 residues. CDR1 SGHTA and CDR2 FQGNSA come from the germline V gene. The junction had 11 bases not matched to a gene; V was cut back by 5 bases and J by 4 bases.

The chain joins TRBV6-1 to TRBJ1-1; 8 positions agree with TRBD1. The junction had 8 bases not matched to a gene; V was cut back by 2 bases and J by 6 bases. CDR3 size: 15 residues. From germline, CDR1 is MNHNS and CDR2 SASEGT. Here the CDR3 DNA reads TGTGCCAGCAGTGAAATTCCGGCAGGGGGCTCTGAAGCTTTCTTT. Amino acid sequence: CASSEIPAGGSEAFF.

Of note for this clonotype: A read error may be the cause here, since a much bigger clone is one base away. This sequence joins TRBV28 and TRBJ1-2, with unresolved D. The CDR3 totals 16 residues. Germline assignment: CDR1 MDHEN and CDR2 SYDVKM. The CDR3 DNA reads TGTGCCAACAGTTTGGCTCCTAGGTTGGCTAACTATGGCTACACCTTC. Amino acid sequence: CANSLAPRLANYGYTF.

This clonotype has ten or more counts. The chain employs TRBV18 and TRBJ2-7; D possibly uses TRBD1 or TRBD2 (5 bases each). V lost 0 bases to trimming and J lost 4 bases, with 16 bases between them. This CDR3 has 16 residues. Germline CDR1 and CDR2: KGHSH and LQKENI. The CDR3 here is CASSPPGTRALYEQYF. CDR3 bases: TGTGCCAGCTCACCACCGGGGACCAGGGCTCTATACGAGCAGTACTTC.

The V and J genes are TRBV19 and TRBJ2-7; TRBD2 aligns across 12 bases. Germline V CDR1 and CDR2: LNHDA, SQIVND (reference sequence). The CDR3 has 16 amino acids. CDR3 nucleotide sequence: TGTGCATCTGGGACTAGCGGGTCGGGGCGGCCCTACGAGCAGTACTTC. Amino acids: CASGTSGSGRPYEQYF. The whole variable domain, filled in from reference TRBV19 and TRBJ2-7, reads DGGITQSPKYLFRKEGQNVTLSCEQNLNHDAMYWYRQDPGQGLRLIYYSQIVNDFQKGDIAEGYSVSREKKESFPLTVTSAQKNPTAFYLCASGTSGSGRPYEQYFGPGTRLTVT.

In its sample, this clonotype was seen many times. The rearrangement links TRBV20-1 to TRBJ1-4; the D is unclear. The germline V gene encodes CDR1 DFQATT and CDR2 SNEGSKA (reference sequence). The CDR3 runs to 13 residues. V was pared by 3 bases and J by 2 bases, with 7 bases between. CDR3 sequence (DNA): TGCAGTGCTAGTCAAGCGACTAATGAAAAACTGTTTTTT. Translated, it gives CSASQATNEKLFF.

This clonotype was seen ten or more times. The chain recombines TRBV28 with TRBJ1-4; D unresolved. There are 17 residues in the CDR3. CDR1 and CDR2 from the germline V gene are MDHEN and SYDVKM. The ends were cut back, 1 base at V and 3 bases at J, with 15 bases in the middle. DNA for the CDR3: TGTGCCAGCAGTTTATCGATCCGGGTATGGGCTAATGAAAAACTGTTTTTT. It codes for CASSLSIRVWANEKLFF.

This clonotype was seen a handful of times. The rearrangement links TRBV6-5 to TRBJ1-2; D is unresolved. The CDR3 totals 16 residues. Trimming stripped 0 bases from V and 1 base from J, with 12 bases between. CDR1 is MNHEY and CDR2 is SVGAGI in the germline V gene. CDR3 DNA: TGTGCCAGCAGTTACTCCGGGAAAAGAGTTAACTATGGCTACACCTTC. It encodes CASSYSGKRVNYGYTF.

This clonotype was picked up many times. The gene calls are TRBV5-1 and TRBJ1-6; D perhaps matches TRBD1 (5 bases). Germline V gene data show CDR1 as SGHRS and CDR2 as YFSETQ. This CDR3 has 15 amino acids. V gave up 4 bases and J gave up 7 bases, with 15 bases separating them. CDR3 in DNA: TGCGCCAGCAGCGCGGGGGGGGGACCGAATTCACCCCTCCACTTT. Protein sequence: CASSAGGGPNSPLHF.

The chain links TRBV25-1 to TRBJ2-2; D might be TRBD2 (5 bases). Trimming removed 5 bases from V and 7 bases from J, with 17 bases in between. Germline assignment: CDR1 MGHDK and CDR2 SYGVNS. The CDR3 consists of 15 residues. This CDR3 reads CASSFDLDRDGELFF. CDR3 bases: TGTGCCAGCAGTTTCGATCTGGACCGGGACGGGGAGCTGTTTTTT.